This section outlines one T cell receptor beta chain sequence together with its context. The antigen is unknown. Germline values: CDR1 LGHNA, CDR2 YSLEER. V dropped 0 bases and J dropped 0 bases, with 12 bases sitting between them. The CDR3 sequence is 17 residues long. These data are taken from a study of shared clonotypes between healthy human individuals. Several immunoSEQ plates received, in even portions, the genomic DNA of each subset. In the original analysis: With immunoSEQ giving junction-only sequences and no quality scores, filtering differed. TCRdb's copy holds only in-frame clones and misses some; the assay was immunoSEQ multiplex PCR. The DNA gave D and trimming, while V, J and clone size come from that table. The sample contains some 2,000,000 clones, about 95% of which appear only once. Study-level results: The study generally estimated greater richness for naive than memory subsets.

The gene calls are TRBV4-3 and TRBJ2-1, with D perhaps being TRBD1 or TRBD2 (6 bases each). Sequencing was done on a sample of naive CD4+ T cells sorted from blood. Subset in this sample: CD45RA+ positively selected. The receptor was derived from a young man in good health. CDR3 bases: TGCGCCAGCAGCCAAGATCTAGGGGGGATCTCCTACAATGAGCAGTTCTTC. Amino acid sequence: CASSQDLGGISYNEQFF.